This T cell receptor beta chain was observed in a study of T cell responses to AZD1222 COVID-19 vaccine. The study, taken as a whole, reports: Spike-specific TCR breadth rose after two AZD1222 doses, and depth rose as well.

This table comes from immunoSEQ multiplex PCR, and its TCRdb copy is limited to in-frame clones, with some not included. The sample yields more than 80,000 clones, approximately 90% seen once. Turning to this clone: Antigen: not known.

Second-dose timings of about 4 or about 12 weeks were pooled. Here the sequenced sample was peripheral blood, taken 28 days after the second AZD1222 dose. This TCR derives from an adult who received the AZD1222 COVID-19 vaccine.

This chain's CDR3 is CASSSRTVATNEKLFF. The CDR3 nucleotides are TGTGCCAGCAGCAGCCGGACAGTCGCAACTAATGAAAAACTGTTTTTT. J is TRBJ1-4 and V is TRBV5-5; a weak D match, TRBD1 (6 bases). Trimming took 4 bases from V and 0 from J, leaving 13 bases between them. The length of the CDR3 is 16 residues. CDR1 is SGHKS and CDR2 is YYEKEE in the germline V gene (reference sequence).